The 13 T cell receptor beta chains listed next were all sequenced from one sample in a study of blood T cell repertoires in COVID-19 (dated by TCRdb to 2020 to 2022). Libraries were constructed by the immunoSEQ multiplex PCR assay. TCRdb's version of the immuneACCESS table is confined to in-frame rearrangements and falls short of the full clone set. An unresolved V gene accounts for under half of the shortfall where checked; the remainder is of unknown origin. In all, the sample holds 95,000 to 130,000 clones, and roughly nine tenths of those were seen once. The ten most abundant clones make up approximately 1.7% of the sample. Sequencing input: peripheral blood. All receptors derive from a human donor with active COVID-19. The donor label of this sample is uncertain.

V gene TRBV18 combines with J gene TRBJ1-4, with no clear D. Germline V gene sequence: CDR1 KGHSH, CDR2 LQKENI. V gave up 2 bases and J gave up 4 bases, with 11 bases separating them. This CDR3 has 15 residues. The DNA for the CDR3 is TGTGCCAGCTCACCATTGGCCGGGGATAATGAAAAACTGTTTTTT. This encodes CASSPLAGDNEKLFF.

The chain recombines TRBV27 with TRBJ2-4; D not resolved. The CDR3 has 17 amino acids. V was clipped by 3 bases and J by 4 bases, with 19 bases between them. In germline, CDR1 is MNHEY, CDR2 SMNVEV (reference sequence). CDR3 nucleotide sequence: TGTGCCAGCAGTTTGTCTCCGAGTGCCTCAAGTAAAAACATTCAGTACTTC. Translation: CASSLSPSASSKNIQYF.

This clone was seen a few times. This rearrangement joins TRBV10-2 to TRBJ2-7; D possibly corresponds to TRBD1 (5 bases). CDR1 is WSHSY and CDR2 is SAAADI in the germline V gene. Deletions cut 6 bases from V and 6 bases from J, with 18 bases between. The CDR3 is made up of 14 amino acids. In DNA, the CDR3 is TGCGCCAGCAGCCTCGGGCCTAGGGGATTCGAGCAGTACTTC. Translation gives CASSLGPRGFEQYF.

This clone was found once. In DNA form, the CDR3 reads TGTGCCAGCAGCCAATCAGGGACCTACGAGCAGTACTTC. Amino acids: CASSQSGTYEQYF. This rearrangement joins TRBV4-2 to TRBJ2-7; D perhaps matches TRBD1 (5 bases). CDR3 length equals 13 residues. Germline V gene data show CDR1 as LGHNA and CDR2 as YNFKEQ. Trimming cost V 2 bases and J 2 bases, with 7 bases left between them.

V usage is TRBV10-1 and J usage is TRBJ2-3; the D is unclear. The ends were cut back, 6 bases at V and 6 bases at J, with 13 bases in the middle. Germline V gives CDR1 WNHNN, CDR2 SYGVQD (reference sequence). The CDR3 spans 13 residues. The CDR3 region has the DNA TGCGCCAGCAGCCGAAACATCTTCGATACGCAGTATTTT. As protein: CASSRNIFDTQYF.

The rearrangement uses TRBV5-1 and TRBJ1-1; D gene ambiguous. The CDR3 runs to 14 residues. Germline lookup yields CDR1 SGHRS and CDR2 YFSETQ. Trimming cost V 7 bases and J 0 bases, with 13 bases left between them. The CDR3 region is CASGGGSMNTEAFF. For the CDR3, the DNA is TGCGCCAGCGGAGGCGGCAGTATGAACACTGAAGCTTTCTTT.

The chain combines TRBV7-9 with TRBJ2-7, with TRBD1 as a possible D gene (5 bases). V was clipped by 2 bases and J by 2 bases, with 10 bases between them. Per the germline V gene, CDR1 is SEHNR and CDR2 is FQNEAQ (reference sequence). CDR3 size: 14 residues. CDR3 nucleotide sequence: TGTGCCAGCAGCTTATGGGGCACTGCCTACGAGCAGTACTTC. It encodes CASSLWGTAYEQYF. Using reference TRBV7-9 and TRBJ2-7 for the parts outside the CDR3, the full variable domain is DTGVSQNPRHKITKRGQNVTFRCDPISEHNRLYWYRQTLGQGPEFLTYFQNEAQLEKSRLLSDRFSAERPKGSFSTLEIQRTEQGDSAMYLCASSLWGTAYEQYFGPGTRLTVT.

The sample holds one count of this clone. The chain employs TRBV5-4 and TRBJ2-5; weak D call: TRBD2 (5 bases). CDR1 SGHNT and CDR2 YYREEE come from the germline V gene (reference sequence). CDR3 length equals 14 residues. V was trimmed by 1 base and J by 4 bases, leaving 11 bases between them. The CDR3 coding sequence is TGTGCCAGCAGCTTGTATGAAGGAGGAGAGACCCAGTACTTC. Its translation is CASSLYEGGETQYF.

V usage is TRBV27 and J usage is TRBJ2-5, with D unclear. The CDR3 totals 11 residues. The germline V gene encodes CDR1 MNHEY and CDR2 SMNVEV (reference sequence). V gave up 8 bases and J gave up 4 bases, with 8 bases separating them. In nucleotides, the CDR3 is TGTGCCAGCGGCCCCATAGAGACCCAGTACTTC. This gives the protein CASGPIETQYF.

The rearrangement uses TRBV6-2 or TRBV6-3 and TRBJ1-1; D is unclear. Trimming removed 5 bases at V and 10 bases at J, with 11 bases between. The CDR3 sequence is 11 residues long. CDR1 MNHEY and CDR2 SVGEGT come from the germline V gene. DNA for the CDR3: TGTGCCAGCAGTACAGACATGCGAGCTTTCTTT. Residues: CASSTDMRAFF.

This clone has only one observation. This chain's CDR3 is CASSYRAGELFF. As DNA, the CDR3 is TGTGCCAGCAGTTACAGGGCTGGGGAGCTGTTTTTT. This chain joins TRBV3-1 (or the pseudogene TRBV3-2) and TRBJ2-2; D may be TRBD1 (6 bases). The CDR3 covers 12 residues. V lost 6 bases and J 8 bases, leaving 10 bases between the germline ends. CDR1 and CDR2 from the germline V gene are LGHDT and YNNKEL (reference sequence).

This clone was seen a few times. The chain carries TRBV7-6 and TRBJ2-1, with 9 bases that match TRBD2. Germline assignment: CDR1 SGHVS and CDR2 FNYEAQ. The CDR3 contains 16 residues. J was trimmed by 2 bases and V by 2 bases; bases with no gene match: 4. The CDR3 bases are TGTGCCAGCAGCTTAAGAGGCGGGGGGGCCTACAATGAGCAGTTCTTC. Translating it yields CASSLRGGGAYNEQFF.

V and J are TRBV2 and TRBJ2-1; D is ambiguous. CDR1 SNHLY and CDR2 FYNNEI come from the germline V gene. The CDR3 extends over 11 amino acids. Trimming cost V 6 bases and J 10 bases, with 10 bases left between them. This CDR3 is CASRVLREQFF. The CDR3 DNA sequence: TGTGCCAGCAGGGTACTTAGAGAGCAGTTCTTC. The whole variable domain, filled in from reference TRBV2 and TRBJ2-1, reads EPEVTQTPSHQVTQMGQEVILRCVPISNHLYFYWYRQILGQKVEFLVSFYNNEISEKSEIFDDQFSVERPDGSNFTLKIRSTKLEDSAMYFCASRVLREQFFGPGTRLTVL.